This TCR beta chain was sequenced for a study of metastatic and nonmetastatic thyroid tumors. As for the study in general: For malignant and benign thyroid patients, tumor or nodule tissue and blood were the sources whose repertoires were compared. Study results and limitations: Relative to benign nodules, malignant thyroid tumors were reportedly characterized by significantly elevated TCR beta diversity in blood and tumor.

Germline lookup yields CDR1 ENHRY and CDR2 SYGVKD. The length of the CDR3 is 15 residues. Source study methods: What underpinned the distant-metastasis classifier for papillary thyroid cancer was the set of CDR3 differences across clinicopathological groups. Using MiXCR, TCRdb re-called clones from the PCR reads. The V and J calls reflect TCRdb's pipeline rather than the authors' work. The sample has around 15,000 clones; about 24% are singletons. This clone was picked up a small number of times. Its antigen is not known. The junction and the germline gene differ at one end; a read error may be behind it. No patient received treatment before thyroid surgery.

The chain joins TRBV10-3 to TRBJ2-5; tentatively, D is TRBD2 (7 bases). The sequence was collected from a female donor with papillary thyroid cancer or a benign thyroid nodule (not recorded which). Some clones in this sample may be carry-over from other donors' samples. Sequencing was performed on adjacent normal tissue. CDR3 sequence reads: CAISEGGAAKETQYF. DNA for the CDR3: TGTGCCATTAGTGAGGGGGGGGCGGCAAAAGAGACGCAGTACTTC.